Each of the 20 T cell receptor beta chains below was sequenced from the same sample in a study of monozygotic twins with inflammatory bowel disease. Reprocessing the 5' RACE reads, TCRdb reports a single entry for every CDR3 protein and omits DNA. Its table records around 380,000 distinct CDR3 sequences. Sequencing input: blood. All receptors derive from a human donor with ulcerative colitis or Crohn's disease, or a healthy co-twin of an affected twin (not recorded which).

The chain combines TRBV7-9 with TRBJ2-5; TCRdb designates TRBD1, a call that cannot be tested without DNA. CDR3 length: 15 residues. From germline, CDR1 is SEHNR and CDR2 FQNEAQ (reference sequence). This chain's CDR3 is CASTPRRGQQETQYF.

The rearrangement uses TRBV19 and TRBJ1-5; with no DNA, the TCRdb D assignment of TRBD1 cannot be verified. The CDR3 length is 14 residues. In germline, CDR1 is LNHDA, CDR2 SQIVND (reference sequence). The CDR3 sequence is CASTGQGAGQPQHF.

The chain recombines TRBV20-1 with TRBJ2-4; TCRdb's D gene call, TRBD1, goes unchecked for lack of DNA. The CDR3 spans 15 residues. Germline V CDR1 and CDR2: DFQATT, SNEGSKA (reference sequence). The CDR3: CSAAGGARAKNIQYF.

The chain has TRBV5-1 and TRBJ2-5; TCRdb's assignment of TRBD2 cannot be checked, as there is no DNA. The CDR3 sequence is 16 residues long. Germline CDR1 SGHRS, CDR2 YFSETQ. The CDR3 region is CASRRPWKGRRETQYF. The full variable domain, its missing parts supplied by reference TRBV5-1 and TRBJ2-5, is KAGVTQTPRYLIKTRGQQVTLSCSPISGHRSVSWYQQTPGQGLQFLFEYFSETQRNKGNFPGRFSGRQFSNSRSEMNVSTLELGDSALYLCASRRPWKGRRETQYFGPGTRLLVL.

The chain links TRBV27 to TRBJ1-5. The CDR3 consists of 12 residues. CDR1 is MNHEY, CDR2 SMNVEV, per germline (reference sequence). The CDR3: CASSFINQPQHF.

The chain has TRBV27 and TRBJ2-7. This CDR3 contains 15 residues. Germline V gene sequence: CDR1 MNHEY, CDR2 SMNVEV (reference sequence). The CDR3 region is CASSLTGARIYEQYF.

J is TRBJ2-5 and V is TRBV5-1. The CDR3 spans 15 residues. In germline, CDR1 is SGHRS, CDR2 YFSETQ. CDR3 amino acids: CASSLDGAAQETQYF.

J is TRBJ2-7 and V is TRBV29-1; the TCRdb call, TRBD2, lacks DNA for checking. The germline V gene encodes CDR1 SQVTM and CDR2 ANQGSEA. CDR3 length equals 12 residues. This chain's CDR3 is CSVAREPYEQYF.

The chain joins TRBV28 to TRBJ2-1; TCRdb's D call, TRBD2, is unchecked because there is no DNA. The CDR3 runs 17 residues. CDR1 is MDHEN and CDR2 is SYDVKM in the germline V gene. CDR3 region: CASSFPSGGSSYNEQFF.

The gene calls are TRBV10-3 and TRBJ2-7; TCRdb's D gene call, TRBD1, goes unchecked for lack of DNA. This CDR3 is 14 amino acids long. CDR1 and CDR2 from the germline V gene are ENHRY and SYGVKD. CDR3 amino acids: CAISDPGTAYEQYF.

The genes are TRBV3-1 and TRBJ2-6. The germline CDR1 and CDR2 sequences are LGHDT and YNNKEL (reference sequence). This CDR3 contains 16 residues. CDR3 sequence: CASSPGPSSGANVLTF.

V and J are TRBV9 and TRBJ2-1. In germline, CDR1 is SGDLS, CDR2 YYNGEE. The CDR3 runs 14 residues. CDR3: CASSVAPSYNEQFF.

The rearrangement uses TRBV11-2 and TRBJ2-7; the D call from TCRdb, TRBD1, cannot be confirmed without DNA. The CDR3 covers 14 residues. Germline CDR1 is SGHAT and CDR2 is FQNNGV. The CDR3 sequence is CASSHGTGKGEQYF.

The rearrangement uses TRBV10-3 and TRBJ2-2; TCRdb returns TRBD2, unconfirmable since there is no DNA. The CDR3 length is 15 residues. The germline CDR1 and CDR2 sequences are ENHRY and SYGVKD. The CDR3: CAISGLAGNTGELFF.

The J gene is TRBJ1-1, the V gene TRBV6-6. Germline V CDR1 and CDR2: MNHNY, SVGAGI (reference sequence). The CDR3 spans 14 residues. CDR3 protein: CASSYSVLNTEAFF.

V is TRBV20-1 and J is TRBJ1-2. Germline loops: CDR1 DFQATT, CDR2 SNEGSKA (reference sequence). CDR3 length: 14 residues. The CDR3: CSAREGRRYYGYTF.

The chain recombines TRBV30 with TRBJ2-5. The CDR3 runs to 15 residues. The germline V gene has CDR1 GTSNPN and CDR2 SVGIG (reference sequence). This CDR3 reads CAWSDVAAVQETQYF.

The chain is built from TRBV7-9 and TRBJ2-1; TCRdb calls TRBD1, which cannot be checked without DNA. CDR1 is SEHNR and CDR2 is FQNEAQ in the germline V gene (reference sequence). The CDR3 extends over 16 amino acids. This CDR3 is CASSLDRTGGYNEQFF.

CDR3 sequence: CASSPRGSGVTGELFF. The chain is built from TRBV14 and TRBJ2-2; the TCRdb D gene call, TRBD1, has no DNA to confirm it. This CDR3 comprises 16 residues. CDR1 SGHDN and CDR2 FVKESK come from the germline V gene.

The rearrangement uses TRBV11-2 and TRBJ2-7; the D gene TCRdb calls, TRBD1, cannot be checked with no DNA. The CDR3 is made up of 15 amino acids. Germline-derived CDR1 and CDR2 are SGHAT and FQNNGV. The CDR3 sequence is CASSLGQGFTYEQYF.